This T cell receptor (beta chain) came from a study of blood T cell repertoires in COVID-19. Study-level background: From the United States, Italy and Spain came samples of acute and convalescent COVID-19. Nucleic acid was either cDNA or gDNA, and it came from T cells, B-cell-depleted T cells, or PBMCs.

Here immunoSEQ multiplex PCR was the method, and the copy in TCRdb shows in-frame clones only, minus some. This sample carries 250,000 or so clones, approximately 86% of them seen once, and the ten largest clones take approximately 9%. Germline V lookup: CDR1 LNHNV, CDR2 YYDKDF (reference sequence). V lost 0 bases and J 3 bases, leaving 6 bases between the germline ends. The CDR3 length is 14 residues. The source material was peripheral blood. This chain uses TRBV15 with TRBJ1-5; D gene uncertain. This clonotype originated in a man aged 40-49 years with active or convalescent COVID-19. The CDR3 coding sequence is TGTGCCACCAGCAGAGAGCGCCCCAATCAGCCCCAGCATTTT. This translates into CATSRERPNQPQHF.